This is a list of T cell receptor beta chains from one sample in a study of cytomegalovirus exposure and HLA in healthy donors. The data were produced by immunoSEQ multiplex PCR, yet TCRdb's version contains in-frame clones alone and is incomplete. Among 150,000 to 200,000 clones listed, about 80% were seen once. The sequenced material came from PBMCs. These receptors were collected from a man over 45 in good health and CMV-seropositive. CDR3s include the opening cysteine and the closing phenylalanine or tryptophan. The D gene is left open where the match is weak. Part of the rows lack a size; the others show once, few, many or a class for expanded clones.

CDR3 DNA: TGTGCCAGCAGCCAAGCCGGGACTAGCGGGGGATACCTAAACACCGGGGAGCTGTTTTTT; CDR3 protein: CASSQAGTSGGYLNTGELFF; J gene: TRBJ2-2; clone size: NA; D gene: TRBD2; V gene: TRBV4-2
CDR3 DNA: TGTGCCAGCAGGGCCGGCAATCAGCCCCAGCATTTT; CDR3 protein: CASRAGNQPQHF; J gene: TRBJ1-5; clone size: NA; D gene: NA; V gene: TRBV28
CDR3 DNA: TGTGCCAGCACCCCCGACAGGGTGGGTTCACCCCTCCACTTT; CDR3 protein: CASTPDRVGSPLHF; J gene: TRBJ1-6; clone size: NA; D gene: TRBD1; V gene: TRBV6-6
CDR3 DNA: TGTGCCAGCAGTGAGAGGCGGGGGGGCCGTGTTGTGGGCACAGATACGCAGTATTTT; CDR3 protein: CASSERRGGRVVGTDTQYF; J gene: TRBJ2-3; clone size: NA; D gene: TRBD2; V gene: TRBV6-1
CDR3 DNA: TGCGCCAGCAGCTTGTATTGGAGGGGGACTAGCGGGGGGACTCGCCCAGGTGAGACCCAGTACTTC; CDR3 protein: CASSLYWRGTSGGTRPGETQYF; J gene: TRBJ2-5; clone size: NA; D gene: TRBD2; V gene: TRBV5-1
CDR3 DNA: TGTGCCAGCAGCTTGCGGGGGAACACCGGGGAGCTGTTTTTT; CDR3 protein: CASSLRGNTGELFF; J gene: TRBJ2-2; clone size: few; D gene: NA; V gene: TRBV7-2
CDR3 DNA: TGCGCCAGCAGCGGGGACATTCCGGATTGGGTGAACACTGAAGCTTTCTTT; CDR3 protein: CASSGDIPDWVNTEAFF; J gene: TRBJ1-1; clone size: NA; D gene: NA; V gene: TRBV5-1
CDR3 DNA: TGTGCCAGCAGCTTGGGGTCGGGAGCAGGAGGCTACACCTTC; CDR3 protein: CASSLGSGAGGYTF; J gene: TRBJ1-2; clone size: once; D gene: NA; V gene: TRBV5-5
CDR3 DNA: TGTGCCAGCAGCTTGGCGACAGGGAAAAATCAGCCCCAGCATTTT; CDR3 protein: CASSLATGKNQPQHF; J gene: TRBJ1-5; clone size: NA; D gene: TRBD1; V gene: TRBV5-5
CDR3 DNA: TGCGCCAGCAGCGCTGGGGGGGGTGATACGCAGTATTTT; CDR3 protein: CASSAGGGDTQYF; J gene: TRBJ2-3; clone size: NA; D gene: TRBD2; V gene: TRBV5-1
CDR3 DNA: TGTGCCAGCAGTGGACAGGGGCCCTCCTACGAGCAGTACTTC; CDR3 protein: CASSGQGPSYEQYF; J gene: TRBJ2-7; clone size: NA; D gene: TRBD1; V gene: TRBV27
CDR3 DNA: TGCAGTGCTCCGTCAGATACGCAGTATTTT; CDR3 protein: CSAPSDTQYF; J gene: TRBJ2-3; clone size: NA; D gene: NA; V gene: TRBV20-1
CDR3 DNA: TGTGCCAGCAGCCCCGGGGGGCGGAACACTGAAGCTTTCTTT; CDR3 protein: CASSPGGRNTEAFF; J gene: TRBJ1-1; clone size: NA; D gene: NA; V gene: TRBV7-8
CDR3 DNA: TGTGCCTGGAGTTCGGAGGTCAACTATGGCTACACCTTC; CDR3 protein: CAWSSEVNYGYTF; J gene: TRBJ1-2; clone size: NA; D gene: NA; V gene: TRBV30
CDR3 DNA: TGTGCCAGCAGCGCCCCGACAGGGGGCATCTCTGGAAACACCATATATTTT; CDR3 protein: CASSAPTGGISGNTIYF; J gene: TRBJ1-3; clone size: NA; D gene: TRBD1; V gene: TRBV9
CDR3 DNA: TGCGCCAGCAGCCCCCGGGCAGGGGACACCGGGGAGCTGTTTTTT; CDR3 protein: CASSPRAGDTGELFF; J gene: TRBJ2-2; clone size: once; D gene: NA; V gene: TRBV5-1
CDR3 DNA: TGTGCCAGCAGACCTCAACAGGCGGAGATGCGTCAGCCCCAGCATTTT; CDR3 protein: CASRPQQAEMRQPQHF; J gene: TRBJ1-5; clone size: few; D gene: NA; V gene: TRBV5-8
CDR3 DNA: TGTGCCAGCAGTTATTCGGGACTAGAGGAAGATACGCAGTATTTT; CDR3 protein: CASSYSGLEEDTQYF; J gene: TRBJ2-3; clone size: NA; D gene: TRBD2; V gene: TRBV6-5
CDR3 DNA: TGTGCCAGCAGTGACAGGGGGGTAACTAATGAAAAACTGTTTTTT; CDR3 protein: CASSDRGVTNEKLFF; J gene: TRBJ1-4; clone size: NA; D gene: TRBD1; V gene: TRBV6-6
CDR3 DNA: TGCAGCGTTGACAGGAACACCGGGGAGCTGTTTTTT; CDR3 protein: CSVDRNTGELFF; J gene: TRBJ2-2; clone size: NA; D gene: NA; V gene: TRBV29-1
CDR3 DNA: TGTGCCAGCAGTAACAGGGGTGAATCCTACGAGCAGTACTTC; CDR3 protein: CASSNRGESYEQYF; J gene: TRBJ2-7; clone size: NA; D gene: TRBD1; V gene: TRBV6-5
CDR3 DNA: TGCGCCAGCAGCTCTTTACCCTTTAGCGGGAGCACAGATACGCAGTATTTT; CDR3 protein: CASSSLPFSGSTDTQYF; J gene: TRBJ2-3; clone size: NA; D gene: TRBD2; V gene: TRBV5-1
CDR3 DNA: TGTGCCAGCAGCTTGGACGCAGGGGCCAACTACTATGGCTACACCTTC; CDR3 protein: CASSLDAGANYYGYTF; J gene: TRBJ1-2; clone size: NA; D gene: NA; V gene: TRBV5-5
CDR3 DNA: TGTGCCAGCAGCTACGGGACAGGCGATGAAAAACTGTTTTTT; CDR3 protein: CASSYGTGDEKLFF; J gene: TRBJ1-4; clone size: NA; D gene: TRBD1; V gene: TRBV5-6
CDR3 DNA: TGTGCCAGCAGCTTAAAACGCGAGGACTATGGCTACACCTTC; CDR3 protein: CASSLKREDYGYTF; J gene: TRBJ1-2; clone size: NA; D gene: NA; V gene: TRBV7-2